Included here is one T cell receptor (beta chain) sequence, with context. Its antigen is currently unknown. This sample was included in a study of T cell responses to AZD1222 COVID-19 vaccine. Study-level points and caveats: Without day 14 samples, only post-peak T cell repertoires were studied. Donors were largely white British and mainly female; clonal diversity was possibly underestimated.

Looked up from germline, CDR1 is MDHEN and CDR2 is SYDVKM. CDR3 length equals 13 residues. The V end was cut by 5 bases, the J end by 2 bases, with 10 bases between. Profiled with immunoSEQ multiplex PCR; TCRdb holds only in-frame clones, not every one. This table holds around 150,000 clones, around nine tenths found once. The specimen comprised peripheral blood, sampled on day 0 of AZD1222 vaccination. The receptor's source is an adult in good health. This chain uses TRBV28 with TRBJ2-7; weak D call: TRBD1 (6 bases). The CDR3 region is CASSKTGTYEQYF. For the CDR3, the DNA is TGTGCCAGCAGTAAGACAGGTACCTACGAGCAGTACTTC.